Following are 5 T cell receptor beta chains from one sample sequenced in a study of T cells in Graves' hyperthyroidism and ophthalmopathy. Using RNA transcripts as the source, TCR beta CDR3 regions were amplified. RT-PCR in the first round (using the HTBI primer set) targeted the TCR CDR3. TCRdb analysed the multiplex PCR reads with MiXCR anew, one entry per CDR3 protein. Of more than 300,000 distinct CDR3 sequences listed, roughly 15% are singletons. Sequenced: blood. Every receptor here comes from a woman aged 30 to 39 with Graves' ophthalmopathy.

This clonotype has ten or more counts. J is TRBJ2-1 and V is TRBV3-1; a possible D gene is TRBD2 (5 bases). Germline lookup yields CDR1 LGHDT and CDR2 YNNKEL (reference sequence). The germline V and J ends were trimmed by 0 bases and 4 bases, with 10 bases remaining between them. This CDR3 is 15 amino acids long. The CDR3 sequence is CASSQDRWEYNEQFF. The CDR3 DNA reads as TGTGCCAGCAGCCAAGATCGATGGGAGTACAATGAGCAGTTCTTC.

The genes are TRBV27 and TRBJ1-6, with D tentatively TRBD1 (5 bases). The CDR3 is made up of 19 amino acids. V shed 4 bases and J shed 0 bases, with 19 bases lying between them. Germline V gives CDR1 MNHEY, CDR2 SMNVEV (reference sequence). The DNA for the CDR3 is TGTGCCAGCAGTTCCTCTGGGGCAGTCCTAAGCTCCTATAATTCACCCCTCCACTTT. It encodes CASSSSGAVLSSYNSPLHF.

The sample holds many counts of this clonotype. As DNA, the CDR3 is TGTGCCAGCAGCTCCGGGGGGGCCGTGGAGACCCAGTACTTC. This translates into CASSSGGAVETQYF. V is TRBV9 and J is TRBJ2-5; 8 bases align to TRBD2. After removal of 4 bases from V and 5 bases from J, the junction contained 7 bases not matched to a gene. The CDR3 contains 14 residues. In germline, CDR1 is SGDLS, CDR2 YYNGEE.

The V and J genes are TRBV12-3 or TRBV12-4 and TRBJ2-2; 8 bases map to TRBD2. The CDR3 is made up of 16 amino acids. V was pared by 7 bases and J by 1 base, with 8 bases of the junction left unmatched. The CDR3, as DNA: TGTGCCAGCAAGGCTGGACTAGCCGAGAACACCGGGGAGCTGTTTTTT. Protein: CASKAGLAENTGELFF.

As concerns this clonotype: A clone one base away is much larger, so this may be a read error. This chain joins TRBV5-5 and TRBJ1-2, with D perhaps TRBD1 (5 bases). Germline assignment: CDR1 SGHKS and CDR2 YYEKEE (reference sequence). The CDR3 has 14 residues. The CDR3 nucleotides read TGTGCCAGCCACCCCGGGGGACGTAACTATAGCTACACCTTC. It specifies CASHPGGRNYSYTF. The variable domain in full, with the rest retrieved from reference TRBV5-5 and TRBJ1-2, is DAGVTQSPTHLIKTRGQQVTLRCSPISGHKSVSWYQQVLGQGPQFIFQYYEKEERGRGNFPDRFSARQFPNYSSELNVNALLLGDSALYLCASHPGGRNYSYTFGSGTRLTVV.